The sequence of this TCR beta chain was determined in a study of molecular identifiers for immune sequencing clone quantification. With RNA at 10%, 30% or 50%, naive CD8 libraries came from about 20,000 to 1,000,000 sorted cells. Study outcomes and limitations: Spiked Jurkat TCR RNA equivalent to one cell was reportedly detectable in roughly 1 million naive cells. Barcode-sharing identical TCR molecules could underestimate highly expanded clone sizes.

Germline V gene sequence: CDR1 LGHDT, CDR2 YNNKEL (reference sequence). The CDR3 consists of 14 residues. Trimming left V 2 bases short and J 4 bases short, with 12 bases between. Libraries of bulk TCR were made by previously described methods (with listed TCR primers). TCRdb passed the PCR reads through MiXCR, listing each CDR3 protein once. The sample holds hundreds of thousands of distinct CDR3 sequences, over 25% seen once. This clonotype was seen a handful of times. Antigen: not known. This TCR was sampled from a human donor in good health. Some libraries in this study had Jurkat cell RNA spiked in. The sequenced material came from naive CD8+ T cells from blood, with Jurkat cell RNA spiked in. The subset is: FACS-sorted CD8+CD4-CCR7+CD45RA+ naive T cells. The chain links TRBV3-1 to TRBJ2-7; D unclear. The CDR3 DNA sequence: TGTGCCAGCAGCCAAAGGTCCCCACAATACGAGCAGTACTTC. Amino acid sequence: CASSQRSPQYEQYF.